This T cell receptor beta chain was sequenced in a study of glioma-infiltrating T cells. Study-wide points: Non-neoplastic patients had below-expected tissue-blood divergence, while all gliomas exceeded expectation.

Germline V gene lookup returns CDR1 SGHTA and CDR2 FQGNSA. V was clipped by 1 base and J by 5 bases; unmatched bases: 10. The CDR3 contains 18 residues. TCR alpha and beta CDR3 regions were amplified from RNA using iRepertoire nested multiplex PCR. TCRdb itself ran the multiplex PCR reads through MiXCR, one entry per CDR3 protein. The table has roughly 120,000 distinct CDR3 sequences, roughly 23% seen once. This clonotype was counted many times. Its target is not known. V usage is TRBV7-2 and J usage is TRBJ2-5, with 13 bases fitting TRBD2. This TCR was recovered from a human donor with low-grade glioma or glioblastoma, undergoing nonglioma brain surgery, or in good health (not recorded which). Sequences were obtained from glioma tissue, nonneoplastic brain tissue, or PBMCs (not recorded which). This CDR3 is CASSLVWTSGSSGETQYF. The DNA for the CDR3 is TGTGCCAGCAGCTTAGTGTGGACTAGCGGGAGTTCCGGGGAGACCCAGTACTTC.